These T cell receptor beta chains were read from a single sample in a study of STAT5B mutations in CD4+ large granular lymphocyte leukemia. Repertoires were generated with immunoSEQ multiplex PCR, while TCRdb's copy carries only in-frame clones and drops some. The sample includes approximately 20,000 clones, roughly 83% seen only once; the top ten take roughly 13%. Source material: CD4+ T cells from blood buffy coats. The receptors originated from a human donor in good health. The CDR3 runs from the conserved cysteine through the conserved F or W. D genes are given only for firm matches. Clone size is stated in some rows and not others, as once, few, many or a class when expanded.

clone size: NA
J gene: TRBJ2-7
V gene: TRBV30
D gene: TRBD1
CDR3 length: 14
CDR3 protein: CAWRGQGNFYEQYF
CDR3 DNA: TGTGCCTGGAGAGGACAGGGCAATTTTTACGAGCAGTACTTC

clone size: NA
J gene: TRBJ2-7
V gene: TRBV5-6
D gene: TRBD2
CDR3 length: 16
CDR3 protein: CASSLGAGRVGNEQYF
CDR3 DNA: TGTGCCAGCAGCTTGGGAGCGGGGAGGGTTGGGAACGAGCAGTACTTC

clone size: NA
J gene: TRBJ2-7
V gene: TRBV5-4
D gene: TRBD2
CDR3 length: 15
CDR3 protein: CASSPGLAANYEQYF
CDR3 DNA: TGTGCCAGCAGCCCGGGACTAGCGGCCAACTACGAGCAGTACTTC

clone size: NA
J gene: TRBJ2-5
V gene: TRBV5-4
D gene: NA
CDR3 length: 16
CDR3 protein: CASSPSTTITGGTQYF
CDR3 DNA: TGTGCCAGCAGCCCGAGTACGACTATAACCGGGGGGACCCAGTACTTC

clone size: NA
J gene: TRBJ1-1
V gene: TRBV5-4
D gene: NA
CDR3 length: 15
CDR3 protein: CASSPETGLNTEAFF
CDR3 DNA: TGTGCCAGCAGCCCAGAGACAGGATTGAACACTGAAGCTTTCTTT

clone size: NA
J gene: TRBJ2-3
V gene: TRBV9
D gene: TRBD2
CDR3 length: 16
CDR3 protein: CASSPRTSGRTDTQYF
CDR3 DNA: TGTGCCAGCAGCCCCAGGACTAGCGGGAGAACAGATACGCAGTATTTT

clone size: NA
J gene: TRBJ1-6
V gene: TRBV6-4
D gene: NA
CDR3 length: 16
CDR3 protein: CASRDDAQGRGSPLHF
CDR3 DNA: TGTGCCAGCAGAGATGACGCACAGGGACGGGGATCACCCCTCCACTTT

clone size: NA
J gene: TRBJ1-1
V gene: TRBV6-5
D gene: NA
CDR3 length: 9
CDR3 protein: CASTAEAFF
CDR3 DNA: TGTGCCAGCACCGCTGAAGCTTTCTTT

clone size: NA
J gene: TRBJ2-7
V gene: TRBV6-1
D gene: TRBD2
CDR3 length: 14
CDR3 protein: CASRRTSAEYEQYF
CDR3 DNA: TGTGCCAGCAGACGGACTAGCGCAGAATACGAGCAGTACTTC

clone size: NA
J gene: TRBJ2-3
V gene: TRBV6-5
D gene: TRBD2
CDR3 length: 15
CDR3 protein: CASSRGSGRGDTQYF
CDR3 DNA: TGTGCCAGCAGTCGGGGGAGCGGGAGAGGCGATACGCAGTATTTT

clone size: NA
J gene: TRBJ2-7
V gene: TRBV30
D gene: TRBD1
CDR3 length: 15
CDR3 protein: CAWSFRDRALYEQYF
CDR3 DNA: TGTGCCTGGAGTTTCCGGGACAGGGCGTTGTACGAGCAGTACTTC

clone size: once
J gene: TRBJ1-2
V gene: TRBV15
D gene: TRBD1
CDR3 length: 15
CDR3 protein: CATSRGDRGNYGYTF
CDR3 DNA: TGTGCCACCAGCAGAGGTGACAGGGGAAACTATGGCTACACCTTC

clone size: few
J gene: TRBJ1-3
V gene: TRBV27
D gene: NA
CDR3 length: 14
CDR3 protein: CASSAGHLGNTIYF
CDR3 DNA: TGTGCCAGCAGTGCGGGACACCTAGGAAACACCATATATTTT

clone size: NA
J gene: TRBJ1-2
V gene: TRBV6-5
D gene: NA
CDR3 length: 13
CDR3 protein: CASSSGWGDGYTF
CDR3 DNA: TGTGCCAGCAGTTCGGGATGGGGAGATGGCTACACCTTC

clone size: NA
J gene: TRBJ1-1
V gene: TRBV19
D gene: TRBD1
CDR3 length: 15
CDR3 protein: CASRPDGQGNTEAFF
CDR3 DNA: TGTGCCAGTAGGCCAGACGGACAGGGGAACACTGAAGCTTTCTTT

clone size: NA
J gene: TRBJ2-7
V gene: TRBV19
D gene: NA
CDR3 length: 13
CDR3 protein: CASRSTDTYEQYF
CDR3 DNA: TGTGCCAGTAGATCGACAGATACCTACGAGCAGTACTTC

clone size: once
J gene: TRBJ1-1
V gene: TRBV2
D gene: TRBD1
CDR3 length: 13
CDR3 protein: CASTVPGQGTAFF
CDR3 DNA: TGTGCCAGCACCGTCCCGGGACAGGGTACAGCTTTCTTT

clone size: NA
J gene: TRBJ2-2
V gene: TRBV12-5
D gene: NA
CDR3 length: 16
CDR3 protein: CASGSGVTANTGELFF
CDR3 DNA: TGTGCTAGTGGTTCAGGGGTCACAGCAAACACCGGGGAGCTGTTTTTT

clone size: NA
J gene: TRBJ1-5
V gene: TRBV15
D gene: TRBD1
CDR3 length: 16
CDR3 protein: CATSREGTATNQPQHF
CDR3 DNA: TGTGCCACCAGCAGAGAGGGGACAGCCACTAATCAGCCCCAGCATTTT

clone size: few
J gene: TRBJ2-5
V gene: TRBV18
D gene: NA
CDR3 length: 15
CDR3 protein: CASSLRQYSKETQYF
CDR3 DNA: TGTGCCAGCTCACTACGACAGTATAGTAAAGAGACCCAGTACTTC

clone size: NA
J gene: TRBJ1-1
V gene: TRBV5-1
D gene: NA
CDR3 length: 14
CDR3 protein: CASSLGGVNTEAFF
CDR3 DNA: TGCGCCAGCAGCTTGGGGGGGGTGAACACTGAAGCTTTCTTT

clone size: NA
J gene: TRBJ2-1
V gene: TRBV6-1
D gene: NA
CDR3 length: 14
CDR3 protein: CASSAFTYRNEQFF
CDR3 DNA: TGTGCCAGCAGTGCCTTCACATACCGCAATGAGCAGTTCTTC

clone size: NA
J gene: TRBJ2-1
V gene: TRBV29-1
D gene: NA
CDR3 length: 12
CDR3 protein: CSVERGLNEQFF
CDR3 DNA: TGCAGCGTTGAGAGGGGCCTCAATGAGCAGTTCTTC

clone size: NA
J gene: TRBJ1-5
V gene: TRBV19
D gene: TRBD1
CDR3 length: 14
CDR3 protein: CASRPTGVGQPQHF
CDR3 DNA: TGTGCCAGTAGGCCGACAGGGGTTGGCCAGCCCCAGCATTTT

clone size: NA
J gene: TRBJ2-5
V gene: TRBV7-9
D gene: NA
CDR3 length: 12
CDR3 protein: CASSSREETQYF
CDR3 DNA: TGTGCCAGCAGCTCAAGAGAAGAGACCCAGTACTTC